Listed below are T cell receptor beta chains from one sample, sequenced in a study of blood T cell repertoires in COVID-19. Clones were read by immunoSEQ multiplex PCR, and TCRdb kept only the in-frame ones, dropping some. The sample includes about 260,000 clones, around 93% of them seen just once. The material sequenced was PBMCs or T cells enriched from blood (not recorded which). The source is a middle-aged man who had been exposed to COVID-19. Each CDR3 is given with its conserved first and last residue. The order of the fields is D gene, J gene, V gene, clone size, CDR3 DNA, CDR3 protein. D genes are given only for firm matches. Size tells how often a clone was seen (once, few, many) or the class of an expanded clone, and some rows leave it out.

TRBD2,TRBJ2-2,TRBV25-1,-,TGTGCCAGCAGTGAGGGAGGGGTGAGCACCGGGGAGCTGTTTTTT,CASSEGGVSTGELFF
-,TRBJ1-6,TRBV6-5,-,TGTGCCAGCAGTTATTTGGGCAGAGTCAATTCACCCCTCCACTTT,CASSYLGRVNSPLHF
TRBD2,TRBJ2-1,TRBV3-1/TRBV3-2,few,TGTGCCAGCAGCGAAGCCCTAGCGGGGGGCCTTTACAATGAGCAGTTCTTC,CASSEALAGGLYNEQFF
TRBD1,TRBJ2-1,TRBV2,-,TGTGCCAGCAGCCTCGAGGGACAGGGTTTGTTTGGGCAGTTCTTC,CASSLEGQGLFGQFF
TRBD2,TRBJ2-1,TRBV5-1,once,TGCGCCAGCAGCCTGGTGTGGTCTAGCGGGAGTGAGTACAATGAGCAGTTCTTC,CASSLVWSSGSEYNEQFF
-,TRBJ1-4,TRBV11-3,-,TGTGCCAGCAGCGAGGGTTACGGCGAAAAACTGTTTTTT,CASSEGYGEKLFF
-,TRBJ1-4,TRBV5-6,-,TGTGCCAGCAGCTTGAGGGGGAATTTCGAAAAACTGTTTTTT,CASSLRGNFEKLFF
-,TRBJ1-3,TRBV3-1/TRBV3-2,once,TGTGCCAGCAGCAAGGGGTTTGGGGGAAACACCATATATTTT,CASSKGFGGNTIYF
TRBD1,TRBJ1-6,TRBV3-1/TRBV3-2,once,TGTGCCAGCAGCCAAGGAAGCCGGGACAGGGGTAATTCACCCCTCCACTTT,CASSQGSRDRGNSPLHF
TRBD1,TRBJ1-5,TRBV6-1,-,TGTGCCAGCAGTGAAACAGGGGGCAATCAGCCCCAGCATTTT,CASSETGGNQPQHF
TRBD2,TRBJ2-7,TRBV4-1,once,TGCGCCAGCAGCCAACCGGGAGGACCGGGTAGGGTCTACGAGCAGTACTTC,CASSQPGGPGRVYEQYF
TRBD1,TRBJ2-2,TRBV9,-,TGTGCCAGCAGCGTAGGGACAGGGGGCGGGAGGACCGGGGAGCTGTTTTTT,CASSVGTGGGRTGELFF
-,TRBJ2-1,TRBV7-9,few,TGTGCCAGCAGCTTATCGAGCTCCTACAATGAGCAGTTCTTC,CASSLSSSYNEQFF
-,TRBJ1-1,TRBV7-2,-,TGTGCCAGCAGCTTAACAGGGTTTAACACTGAAGCTTTCTTT,CASSLTGFNTEAFF
TRBD1,TRBJ2-7,TRBV5-1,-,TGCGCCAGCAGCTTTACCGGGACAGGGGAATACGAGCAGTACTTC,CASSFTGTGEYEQYF
TRBD2,TRBJ2-5,TRBV7-9,once,TGTGCCAGCGTATCTAGCGGGAGCCTGTCTGAGACCCAGTACTTC,CASVSSGSLSETQYF
TRBD1,TRBJ2-7,TRBV6-5,-,TGTGCCAGCAGTCCACGGGACAGGGCTTGGTACGAGCAGTACTTC,CASSPRDRAWYEQYF
TRBD1,TRBJ1-6,TRBV28,-,TGTGCCAGCAGGGACCTGGGACAGTTTTATACTTCACCCCTCCACTTT,CASRDLGQFYTSPLHF
TRBD2,TRBJ2-7,TRBV9,-,TGTGCCAGCAGCGTAGGAGTGCTAGCGGGAGACGAGCAGTACTTC,CASSVGVLAGDEQYF
-,TRBJ1-1,TRBV6-5,-,TGTGCCAGCAGTTACGGTGCAGGGGAGAATACTGAAGCTTTCTTT,CASSYGAGENTEAFF
TRBD1,TRBJ1-4,TRBV19,-,TGTGCCAGTAGTATAGGAGGGACAGCTAATGAAAAACTGTTTTTT,CASSIGGTANEKLFF
-,TRBJ1-4,TRBV10-2,-,TGCGCCAGCAGTGCCGGACAGCTTAATGAAAAACTGTTTTTT,CASSAGQLNEKLFF
-,TRBJ1-2,TRBV6-5,-,TGTGCCAGCAATAGAGGAACTAACTATGGCTACACCTTC,CASNRGTNYGYTF
-,TRBJ1-2,TRBV4-3,-,TGCGCCAGCAGCCAAGAGTTCGGATCGGGGGGCTACACCTTC,CASSQEFGSGGYTF
TRBD2,TRBJ2-2,TRBV28,-,TGTGCCAGCAGTCGTAGCGGGAGTAGTACCGGGGAGCTGTTTTTT,CASSRSGSSTGELFF
TRBD2,TRBJ2-1,TRBV30,-,TGTGCCTGGACGGGACTACCCAATGAGCAGTTCTTC,CAWTGLPNEQFF
-,TRBJ2-1,TRBV27,-,TGTGCCAGCACTCCGGGGAGCGGCCTTTACAATGAGCAGTTCTTC,CASTPGSGLYNEQFF
-,TRBJ1-2,TRBV3-1/TRBV3-2,-,TGTGCCAGCAGCCAAGGACGGGATGGCTACACCTTC,CASSQGRDGYTF
TRBD2,TRBJ2-3,TRBV24-1,-,TGTGCCACCAGCACGTCGGGGGGTGAAGATACGCAGTATTTT,CATSTSGGEDTQYF
TRBD2,TRBJ2-3,TRBV28,-,TGTGCCAGCAGTTTGTGGGGAGCGGGGGGCACAGATACGCAGTATTTT,CASSLWGAGGTDTQYF
-,TRBJ1-5,TRBV6-5,-,TGTGCCAGCAGTTCACAGGGTCATCAGCCCCAGCATTTT,CASSSQGHQPQHF
-,TRBJ1-1,TRBV30,-,TGTGCCTGGAGTTGGGCGGGGGGGAACACTGAAGCTTTCTTT,CAWSWAGGNTEAFF
TRBD1,TRBJ1-2,TRBV14,-,TGTGCCAGCAGCCCGGGACAGGGTCCCTATGGCTACACCTTC,CASSPGQGPYGYTF
TRBD1,TRBJ2-7,TRBV9,-,TGTGCCAGCAGCGTAGGGGACAGGGGCTCCTACGAGCAGTACTTC,CASSVGDRGSYEQYF
-,TRBJ1-6,TRBV28,-,TGTGCCAGCAGTTTAATGTGGACAGACCTTAGCTCCTATAATTCACCCCTCCACTTT,CASSLMWTDLSSYNSPLHF
-,TRBJ1-1,TRBV18,-,TGTGCCAGCTCACTAGGGAGGGACACTGAAGCTTTCTTT,CASSLGRDTEAFF
-,TRBJ1-2,TRBV7-2,-,TGTGCCAGCAGCTTAGCTGAGACAGTTTATGGCTACACCTTC,CASSLAETVYGYTF
TRBD2,TRBJ2-4,TRBV7-2,-,TGTGCCAGCAGCCTTGGGGGGGTCGGGAACATTCAGTACTTC,CASSLGGVGNIQYF